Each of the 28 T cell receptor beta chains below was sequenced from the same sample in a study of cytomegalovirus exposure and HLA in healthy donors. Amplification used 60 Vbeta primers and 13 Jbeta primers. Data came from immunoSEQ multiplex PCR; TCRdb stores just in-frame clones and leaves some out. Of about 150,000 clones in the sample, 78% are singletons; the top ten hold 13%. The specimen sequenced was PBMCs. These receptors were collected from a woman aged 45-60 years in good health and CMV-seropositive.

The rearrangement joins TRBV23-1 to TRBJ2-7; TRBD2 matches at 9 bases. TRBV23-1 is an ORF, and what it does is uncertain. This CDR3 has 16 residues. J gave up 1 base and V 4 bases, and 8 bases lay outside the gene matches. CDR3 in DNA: TGCGCCAGCAGTCGATGGAGCGGGGGGACGTCCTACGAGCAGTACTTC. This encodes CASSRWSGGTSYEQYF.

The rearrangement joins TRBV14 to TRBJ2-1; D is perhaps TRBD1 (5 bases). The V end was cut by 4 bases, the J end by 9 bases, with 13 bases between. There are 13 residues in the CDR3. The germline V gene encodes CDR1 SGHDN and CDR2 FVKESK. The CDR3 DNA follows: TGTGCCAGCAGCCCCCAGGGTCCCAGTGAGCAGTTCTTC. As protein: CASSPQGPSEQFF.

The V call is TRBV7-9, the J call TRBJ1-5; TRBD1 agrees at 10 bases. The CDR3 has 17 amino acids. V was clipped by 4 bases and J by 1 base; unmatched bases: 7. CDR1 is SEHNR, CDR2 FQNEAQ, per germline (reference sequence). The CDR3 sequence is CASSSDRGLTSNQPQHF. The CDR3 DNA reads TGTGCCAGCAGCTCTGACAGGGGGCTGACGAGCAATCAGCCCCAGCATTTT.

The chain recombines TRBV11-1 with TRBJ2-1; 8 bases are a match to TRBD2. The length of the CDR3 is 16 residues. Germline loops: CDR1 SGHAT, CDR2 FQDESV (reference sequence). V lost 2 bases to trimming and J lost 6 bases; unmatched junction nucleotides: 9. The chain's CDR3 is CASSLRFGGAPNEQFF. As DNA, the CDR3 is TGTGCCAGCAGCTTAAGATTCGGGGGGGCCCCCAATGAGCAGTTCTTC.

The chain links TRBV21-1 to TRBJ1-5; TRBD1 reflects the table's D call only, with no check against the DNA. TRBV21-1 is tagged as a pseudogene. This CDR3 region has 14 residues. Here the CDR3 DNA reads TGTGCCAGCAGCACCGGACAGGGGTATCAGCCCCAGCATTTT. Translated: CASSTGQGYQPQHF.

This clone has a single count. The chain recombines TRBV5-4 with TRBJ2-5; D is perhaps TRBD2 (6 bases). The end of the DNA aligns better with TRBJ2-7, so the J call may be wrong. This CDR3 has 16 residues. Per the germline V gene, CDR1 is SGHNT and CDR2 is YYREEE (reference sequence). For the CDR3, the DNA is TGTGCCAGCAGCTTGGCGGGGAGGCTTCCCTCCTACGAGCAGTACTTC. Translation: CASSLAGRLPSYEQYF.

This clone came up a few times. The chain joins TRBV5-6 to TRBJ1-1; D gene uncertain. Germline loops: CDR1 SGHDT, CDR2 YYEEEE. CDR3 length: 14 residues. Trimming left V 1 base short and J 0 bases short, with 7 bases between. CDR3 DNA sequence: TGTGCCAGCAGCTTGCCCGGTATGAACACTGAAGCTTTCTTT. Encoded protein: CASSLPGMNTEAFF.

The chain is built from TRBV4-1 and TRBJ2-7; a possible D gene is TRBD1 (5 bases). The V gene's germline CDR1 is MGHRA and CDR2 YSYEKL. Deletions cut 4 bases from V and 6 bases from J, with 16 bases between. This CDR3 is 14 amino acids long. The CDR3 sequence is CASSPTGAGREQYF. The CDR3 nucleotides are TGCGCCAGCAGCCCTACCGGCGCAGGGCGCGAGCAGTACTTC.

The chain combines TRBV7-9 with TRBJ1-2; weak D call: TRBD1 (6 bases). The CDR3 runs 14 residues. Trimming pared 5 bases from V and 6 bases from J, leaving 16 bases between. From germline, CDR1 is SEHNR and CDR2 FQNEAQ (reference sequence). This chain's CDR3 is CASSATGKGDGYTF. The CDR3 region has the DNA TGTGCCAGCAGCGCAACAGGGAAGGGCGATGGCTACACCTTC.

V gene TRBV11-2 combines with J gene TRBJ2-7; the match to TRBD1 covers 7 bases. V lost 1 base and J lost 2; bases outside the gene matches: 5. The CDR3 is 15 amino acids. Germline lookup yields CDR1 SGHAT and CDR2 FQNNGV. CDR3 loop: CASSLVSGGTYEQYF. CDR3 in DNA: TGTGCCAGCAGCTTAGTTTCAGGGGGTACCTACGAGCAGTACTTC.

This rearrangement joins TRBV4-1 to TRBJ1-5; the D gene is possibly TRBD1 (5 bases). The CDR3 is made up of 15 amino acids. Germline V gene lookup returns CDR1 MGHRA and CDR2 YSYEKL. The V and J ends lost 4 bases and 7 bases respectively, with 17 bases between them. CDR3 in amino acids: CASSPSGGAHQPQHF. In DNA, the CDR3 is TGCGCCAGCAGCCCTTCGGGAGGGGCGCACCAGCCCCAGCATTTT.

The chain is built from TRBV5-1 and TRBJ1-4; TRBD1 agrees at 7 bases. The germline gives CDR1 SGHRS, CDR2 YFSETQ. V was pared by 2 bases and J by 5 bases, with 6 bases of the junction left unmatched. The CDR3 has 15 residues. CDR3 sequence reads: CASSFTGALNEKLFF. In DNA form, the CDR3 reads TGCGCCAGCAGCTTCACAGGGGCCCTAAATGAAAAACTGTTTTTT.

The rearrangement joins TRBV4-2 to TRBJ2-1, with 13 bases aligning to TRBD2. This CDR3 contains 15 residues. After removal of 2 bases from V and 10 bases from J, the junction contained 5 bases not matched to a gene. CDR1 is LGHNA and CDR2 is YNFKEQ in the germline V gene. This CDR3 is CASSQLLAGGREQFF. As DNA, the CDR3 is TGTGCCAGCAGCCAACTACTAGCGGGGGGGCGCGAGCAGTTCTTC.

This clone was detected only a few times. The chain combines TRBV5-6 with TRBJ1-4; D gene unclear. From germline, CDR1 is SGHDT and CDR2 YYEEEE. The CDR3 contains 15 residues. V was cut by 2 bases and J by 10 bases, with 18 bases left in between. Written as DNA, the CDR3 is TGTGCCAGCAGCTTACGAGGGTTTAGCGGTGTAAAACTGTTTTTT. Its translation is CASSLRGFSGVKLFF.

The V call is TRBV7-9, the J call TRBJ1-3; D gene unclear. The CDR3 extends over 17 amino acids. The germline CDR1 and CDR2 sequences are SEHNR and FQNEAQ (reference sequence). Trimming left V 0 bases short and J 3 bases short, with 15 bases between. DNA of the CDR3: TGTGCCAGCAGCTTAGCGCGGCGCCTTGAGCATGGAAACACCATATATTTT. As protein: CASSLARRLEHGNTIYF.

The CDR3, as DNA: TGTGCCAGTACCCTCCAGACAGGGGCTGGAAACACCATATATTTT. It translates to CASTLQTGAGNTIYF. The J gene is TRBJ1-3, the V gene TRBV19, with 8 bases that match TRBD1. Germline trimming cut 7 bases from V and 2 bases from J; bases unmatched to any gene: 7. Per germline, CDR1 LNHDA and CDR2 SQIVND (reference sequence). This CDR3 comprises 15 residues.

The CDR3 DNA reads as TGTGCCAGCAGTGACACGGACAGAAAGCATCAGCCCCAGCATTTT. Its protein is CASSDTDRKHQPQHF. The gene calls are TRBV6-1 and TRBJ1-5; a weak D match, TRBD1 (6 bases). Trimming left V 3 bases short and J 5 bases short, with 14 bases between. CDR1 and CDR2 (germline): MNHNS, SASEGT. The CDR3 spans 15 residues.

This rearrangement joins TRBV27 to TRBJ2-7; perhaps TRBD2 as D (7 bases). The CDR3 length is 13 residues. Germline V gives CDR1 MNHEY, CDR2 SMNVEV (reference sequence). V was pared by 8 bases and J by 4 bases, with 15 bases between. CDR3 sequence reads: CASSYAGAYEQYF. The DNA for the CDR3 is TGTGCCAGCTCCTACGCGGGGGCGTACGAGCAGTACTTC.

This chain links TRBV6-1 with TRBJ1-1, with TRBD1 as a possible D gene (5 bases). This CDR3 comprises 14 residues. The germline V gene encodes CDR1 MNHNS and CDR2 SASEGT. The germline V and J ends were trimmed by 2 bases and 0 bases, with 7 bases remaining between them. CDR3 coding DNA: TGTGCCAGCAGTGAATGGGGGGTGAACACTGAAGCTTTCTTT. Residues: CASSEWGVNTEAFF.

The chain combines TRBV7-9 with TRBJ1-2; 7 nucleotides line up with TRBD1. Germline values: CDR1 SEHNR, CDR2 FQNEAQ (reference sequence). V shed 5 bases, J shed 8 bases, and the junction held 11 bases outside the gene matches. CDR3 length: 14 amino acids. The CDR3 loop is CASSNRGEVLGYTF. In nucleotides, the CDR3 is TGTGCCAGCAGCAACAGGGGTGAAGTCCTGGGCTACACCTTC.

The CDR3 nucleotides are TGTGCCAGCAGTGTTTGGATAGCGGGAGGTCATAGGGAGCAGTACTTC. Encoded protein: CASSVWIAGGHREQYF. The chain employs TRBV2 and TRBJ2-7; TRBD2 aligns across 10 bases. Germline-derived CDR1 and CDR2 are SNHLY and FYNNEI. The J segment lost 7 bases and the V segment lost 4 bases, leaving 13 bases of the junction unmatched. This CDR3 has 16 amino acids.

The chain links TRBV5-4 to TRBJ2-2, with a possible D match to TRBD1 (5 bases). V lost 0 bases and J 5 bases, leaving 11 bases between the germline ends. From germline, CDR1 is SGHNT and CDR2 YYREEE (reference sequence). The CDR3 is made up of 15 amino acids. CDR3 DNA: TGTGCCAGCAGCTTGGATCCCTCAGGGACCGGGGAGCTGTTTTTT. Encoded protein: CASSLDPSGTGELFF.

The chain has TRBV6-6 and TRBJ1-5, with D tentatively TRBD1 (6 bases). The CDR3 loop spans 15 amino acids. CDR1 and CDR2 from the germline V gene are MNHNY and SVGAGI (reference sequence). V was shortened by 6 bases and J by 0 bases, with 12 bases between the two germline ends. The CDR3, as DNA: TGTGCCAGCAGCCTTGACAGGAATAGCAATCAGCCCCAGCATTTT. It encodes CASSLDRNSNQPQHF.

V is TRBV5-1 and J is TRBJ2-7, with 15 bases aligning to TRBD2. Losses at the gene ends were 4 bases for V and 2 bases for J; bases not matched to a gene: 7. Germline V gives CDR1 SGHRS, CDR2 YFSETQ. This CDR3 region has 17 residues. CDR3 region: CASSMGLAGGHTYEQYF. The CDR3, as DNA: TGCGCCAGCAGCATGGGACTAGCGGGGGGCCATACCTACGAGCAGTACTTC.

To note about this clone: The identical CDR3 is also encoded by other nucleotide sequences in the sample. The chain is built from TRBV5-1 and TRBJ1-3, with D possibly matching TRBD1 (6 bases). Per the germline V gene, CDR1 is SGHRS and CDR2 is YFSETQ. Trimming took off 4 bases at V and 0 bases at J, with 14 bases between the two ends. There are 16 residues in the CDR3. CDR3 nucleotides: TGCGCCAGCAGCCTGGAGGGGGGGATCTCTGGAAACACCATATATTTT. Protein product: CASSLEGGISGNTIYF.

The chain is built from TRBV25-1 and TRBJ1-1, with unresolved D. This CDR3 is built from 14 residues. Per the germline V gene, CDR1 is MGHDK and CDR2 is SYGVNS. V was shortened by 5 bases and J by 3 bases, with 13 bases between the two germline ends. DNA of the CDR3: TGTGCCAGCAGTACCGGGGTCCAGGACACTGAAGCTTTCTTT. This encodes CASSTGVQDTEAFF.

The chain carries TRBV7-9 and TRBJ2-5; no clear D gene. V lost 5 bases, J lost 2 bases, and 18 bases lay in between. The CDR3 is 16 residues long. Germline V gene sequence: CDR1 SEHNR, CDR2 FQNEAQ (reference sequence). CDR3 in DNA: TGTGCCAGCAGCCCGTCTGGCGGCACGCAGCAAGAGACCCAGTACTTC. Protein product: CASSPSGGTQQETQYF.

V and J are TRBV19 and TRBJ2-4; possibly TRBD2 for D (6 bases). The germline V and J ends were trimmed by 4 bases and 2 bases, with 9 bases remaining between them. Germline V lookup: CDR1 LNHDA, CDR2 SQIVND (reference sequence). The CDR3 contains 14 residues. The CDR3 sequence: CASSKEGSKNIQYF. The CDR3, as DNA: TGTGCCAGTAGTAAGGAGGGGTCCAAAAACATTCAGTACTTC.